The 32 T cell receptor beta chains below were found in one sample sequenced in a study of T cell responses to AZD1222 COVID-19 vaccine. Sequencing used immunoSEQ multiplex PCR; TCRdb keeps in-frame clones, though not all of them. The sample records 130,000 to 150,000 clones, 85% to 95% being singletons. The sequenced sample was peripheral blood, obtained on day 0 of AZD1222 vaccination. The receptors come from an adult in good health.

CDR3 in amino acids: CASSLGYSGGRDTQYF. DNA for the CDR3: TGTGCCAGCAGCTTAGGGTATAGCGGGGGGAGGGATACGCAGTATTTT. This rearrangement joins TRBV7-2 to TRBJ2-3; 10 bases are shared with TRBD2. This CDR3 region has 16 residues. Germline V lookup: CDR1 SGHTA, CDR2 FQGNSA. J lost 6 bases, V lost 1 base, and 7 bases had no gene match.

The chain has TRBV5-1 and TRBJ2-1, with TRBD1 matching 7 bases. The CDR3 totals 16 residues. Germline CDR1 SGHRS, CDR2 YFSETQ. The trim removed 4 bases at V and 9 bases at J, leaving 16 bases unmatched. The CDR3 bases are TGCGCCAGCAGCCCGGCACGGGGCAGGGGGTCTGGTGAGCAGTTCTTC. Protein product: CASSPARGRGSGEQFF.

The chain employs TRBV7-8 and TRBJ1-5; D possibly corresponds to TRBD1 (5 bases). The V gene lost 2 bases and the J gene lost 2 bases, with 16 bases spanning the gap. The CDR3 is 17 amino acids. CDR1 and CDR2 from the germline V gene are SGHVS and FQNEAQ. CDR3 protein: CASSLRSGQWGNQPQHF. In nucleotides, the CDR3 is TGTGCCAGCAGCTTAAGGTCAGGACAATGGGGCAATCAGCCCCAGCATTTT.

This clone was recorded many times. The CDR3 loop is CASSLHQGQGVLLYF. The CDR3 DNA reads TGCGCCAGCAGCTTGCATCAGGGACAGGGGGTTCTGCTGTACTTC. This chain links TRBV5-1 with TRBJ2-7; 11 bases fit TRBD1. V lost 1 base and J lost 12; bases outside the gene matches: 12. The CDR3 length is 15 residues. Per germline, CDR1 SGHRS and CDR2 YFSETQ.

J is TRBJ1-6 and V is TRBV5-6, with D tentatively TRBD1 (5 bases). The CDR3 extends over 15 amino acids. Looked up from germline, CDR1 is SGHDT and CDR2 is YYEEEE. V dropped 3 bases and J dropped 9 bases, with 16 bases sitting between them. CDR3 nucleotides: TGTGCCAGCAGCTCCGCCGCGGGGGGTGTTTCACCCCTCCACTTT. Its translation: CASSSAAGGVSPLHF.

This chain's CDR3 is CASNTDYHRQGFKDSPLHF. CDR3 coding DNA: TGTGCCAGTAATACGGACTACCATAGACAGGGGTTTAAGGATTCACCCCTCCACTTT. The chain combines TRBV19 with TRBJ1-6; 8 nucleotides line up with TRBD1. Unmatched junction bases numbered 22, after V lost 7 bases and J lost 8 bases. Germline CDR1 LNHDA, CDR2 SQIVND (reference sequence). This CDR3 spans 19 amino acids.

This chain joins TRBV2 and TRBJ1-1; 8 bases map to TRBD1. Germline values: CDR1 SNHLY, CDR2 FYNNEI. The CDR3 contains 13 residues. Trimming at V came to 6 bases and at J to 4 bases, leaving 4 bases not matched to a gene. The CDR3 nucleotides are TGTGCCAGCAGAAGACAGGGGTCCACTGAAGCTTTCTTT. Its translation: CASRRQGSTEAFF.

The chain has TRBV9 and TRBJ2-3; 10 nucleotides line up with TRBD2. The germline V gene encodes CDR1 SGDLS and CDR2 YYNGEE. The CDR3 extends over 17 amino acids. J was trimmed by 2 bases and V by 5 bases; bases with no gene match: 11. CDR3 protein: CASSWGGGLADTDTQYF. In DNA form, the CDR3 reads TGTGCCAGCAGTTGGGGAGGAGGACTAGCGGACACAGATACGCAGTATTTT.

The CDR3 here is CASSPDERETQYF. CDR3 nucleotide sequence: TGTGCCAGCTCACCGGATGAGCGGGAGACCCAGTACTTC. J is TRBJ2-5 and V is TRBV18; a weak D match, TRBD2 (5 bases). CDR1 and CDR2 from the germline V gene are KGHSH and LQKENI. V was shortened by 3 bases and J by 5 bases, with 10 bases between the two germline ends. This CDR3 has 13 amino acids. The whole variable domain, remainder taken from reference TRBV18 and TRBJ2-5, is NAGVMQNPRHLVRRRGQEARLRCSPMKGHSHVYWYRQLPEEGLKFMVYLQKENIIDESGMPKERFSAEFPKEGPSILRIQQVVRGDSAAYFCASSPDERETQYFGPGTRLLVL.

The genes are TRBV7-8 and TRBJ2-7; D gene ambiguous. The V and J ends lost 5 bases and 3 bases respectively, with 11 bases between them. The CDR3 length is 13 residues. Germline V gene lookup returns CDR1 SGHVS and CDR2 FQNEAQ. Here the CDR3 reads CASSPLASYEQYF. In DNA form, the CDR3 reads TGTGCCAGCAGCCCCCTCGCAAGCTACGAGCAGTACTTC.

CDR3 sequence: CASSQTGSYQPQHF. The CDR3 DNA sequence: TGTGCCAGCAGCCAAACAGGGAGCTATCAGCCCCAGCATTTT. The genes are TRBV6-6 and TRBJ1-5; perhaps TRBD1 as D (6 bases). With 6 bases removed from V and 5 bases from J, the gap between germline ends came to 14 bases. Germline V gene sequence: CDR1 MNHNY, CDR2 SVGAGI (reference sequence). This CDR3 is 14 amino acids long.

Here the CDR3 DNA reads TGTGCCAGCAGCTTAGGCAGGGCCAGGGCGTATCAGCCCCAGCATTTT. Translating gives CASSLGRARAYQPQHF. The chain recombines TRBV7-8 with TRBJ1-5, with D tentatively TRBD1 (5 bases). CDR3 length equals 16 residues. V gave up 1 base and J gave up 5 bases, with 15 bases separating them. Germline CDR1 is SGHVS and CDR2 is FQNEAQ.

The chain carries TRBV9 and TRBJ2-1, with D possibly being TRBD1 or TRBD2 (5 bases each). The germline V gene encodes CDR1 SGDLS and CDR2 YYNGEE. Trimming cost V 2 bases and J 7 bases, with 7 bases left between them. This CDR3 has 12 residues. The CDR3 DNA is TGTGCCAGCAGCGTGGGGGTAAATGAGCAGTTCTTC. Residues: CASSVGVNEQFF. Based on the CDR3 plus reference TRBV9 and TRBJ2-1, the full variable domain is DSGVTQTPKHLITATGQRVTLRCSPRSGDLSVYWYQQSLDQGLQFLIQYYNGEERAKGNILERFSAQQFPDLHSELNLSSLELGDSALYFCASSVGVNEQFFGPGTRLTVL.

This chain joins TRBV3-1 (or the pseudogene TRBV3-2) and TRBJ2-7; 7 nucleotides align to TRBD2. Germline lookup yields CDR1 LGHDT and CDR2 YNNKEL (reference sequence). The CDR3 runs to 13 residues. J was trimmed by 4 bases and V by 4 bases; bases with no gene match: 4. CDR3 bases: TGTGCCAGCAGCCTTTTTAGCGGGTACGAGCAGTACTTC. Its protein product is CASSLFSGYEQYF.

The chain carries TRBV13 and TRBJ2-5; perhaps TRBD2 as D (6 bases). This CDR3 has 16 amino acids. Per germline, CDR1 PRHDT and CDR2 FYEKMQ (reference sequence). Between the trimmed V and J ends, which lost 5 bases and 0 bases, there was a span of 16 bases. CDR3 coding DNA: TGTGCCAGCAGCGTGAGGGGAGGCGGGCACCAAGAGACCCAGTACTTC. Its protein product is CASSVRGGGHQETQYF.

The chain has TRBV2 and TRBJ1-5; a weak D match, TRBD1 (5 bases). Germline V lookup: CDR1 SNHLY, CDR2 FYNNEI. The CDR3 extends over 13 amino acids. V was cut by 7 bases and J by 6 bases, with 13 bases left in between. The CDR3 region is CASNPGRGQPQHF. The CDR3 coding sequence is TGTGCCAGCAACCCAGGGAGGGGTCAGCCCCAGCATTTT.

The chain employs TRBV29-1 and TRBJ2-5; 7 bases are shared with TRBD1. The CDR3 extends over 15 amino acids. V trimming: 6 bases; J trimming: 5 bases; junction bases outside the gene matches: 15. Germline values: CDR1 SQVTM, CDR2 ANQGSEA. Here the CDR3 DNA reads TGCAGCGTGAGGAATCCCGGACAGGACGGCGAGACCCAGTACTTC. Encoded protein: CSVRNPGQDGETQYF. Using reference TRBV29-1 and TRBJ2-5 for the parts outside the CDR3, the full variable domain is SAVISQKPSRDICQRGTSLTIQCQVDSQVTMMFWYRQQPGQSLTLIATANQGSEATYESGFVIDKFPISRPNLTFSTLTVSNMSPEDSSIYLCSVRNPGQDGETQYFGPGTRLLVL.

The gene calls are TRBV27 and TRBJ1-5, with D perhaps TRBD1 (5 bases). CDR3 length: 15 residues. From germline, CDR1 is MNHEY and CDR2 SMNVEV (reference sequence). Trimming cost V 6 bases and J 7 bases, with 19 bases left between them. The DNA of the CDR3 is TGTGCCAGCAGGTCTGCAGGCAGGGAGGGGCAGCCCCAGCATTTT. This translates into CASRSAGREGQPQHF.

CDR3 nucleotides: TGTGCCACCAGTGATTTGCGGGCAGGGGTTTTTGGAAACACCATATATTTT. This codes for CATSDLRAGVFGNTIYF. J is TRBJ1-3 and V is TRBV24-1, with D possibly TRBD1 on 6 matching bases. CDR3 length equals 17 residues. Looked up from germline, CDR1 is KGHDR and CDR2 is SFDVKD. V was clipped by 0 bases and J by 3 bases, with 14 bases between them.

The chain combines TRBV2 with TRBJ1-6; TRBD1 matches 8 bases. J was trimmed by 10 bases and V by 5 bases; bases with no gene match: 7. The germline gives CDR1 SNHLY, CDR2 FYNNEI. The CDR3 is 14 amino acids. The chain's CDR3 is CASSSQGAISPLHF. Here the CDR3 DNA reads TGTGCCAGCAGTTCCCAGGGGGCGATATCACCCCTCCACTTT.

CDR3 sequence: CASSLGGDYGYTF. In DNA, the CDR3 is TGTGCCAGCAGCTTAGGGGGGGACTATGGCTACACCTTC. V usage is TRBV5-6 and J usage is TRBJ1-2; D perhaps matches TRBD1 (6 bases). Germline V gene lookup returns CDR1 SGHDT and CDR2 YYEEEE. The CDR3 spans 13 residues. The V end was cut by 2 bases, the J end by 3 bases, with 8 bases between.

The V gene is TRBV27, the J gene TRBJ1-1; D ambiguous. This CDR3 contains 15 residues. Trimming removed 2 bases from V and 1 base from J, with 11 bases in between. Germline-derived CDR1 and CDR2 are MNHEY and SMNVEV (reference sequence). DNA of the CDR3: TGTGCCAGCAGTTTAAGCGATCGGCGGAACACTGAAGCTTTCTTT. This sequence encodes CASSLSDRRNTEAFF.

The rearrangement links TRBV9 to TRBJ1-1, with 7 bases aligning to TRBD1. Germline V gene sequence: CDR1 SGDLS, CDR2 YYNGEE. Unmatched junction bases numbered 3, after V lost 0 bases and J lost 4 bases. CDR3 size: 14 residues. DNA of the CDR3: TGTGCCAGCAGCGTAGTCGCAGGGGGCACTGAAGCTTTCTTT. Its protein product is CASSVVAGGTEAFF.

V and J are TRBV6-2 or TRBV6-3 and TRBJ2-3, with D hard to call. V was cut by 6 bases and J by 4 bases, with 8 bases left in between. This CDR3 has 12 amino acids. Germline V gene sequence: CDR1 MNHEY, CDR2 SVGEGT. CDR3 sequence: CASSQVPDTQYF. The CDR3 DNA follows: TGTGCCAGCAGCCAGGTCCCAGATACGCAGTATTTT.

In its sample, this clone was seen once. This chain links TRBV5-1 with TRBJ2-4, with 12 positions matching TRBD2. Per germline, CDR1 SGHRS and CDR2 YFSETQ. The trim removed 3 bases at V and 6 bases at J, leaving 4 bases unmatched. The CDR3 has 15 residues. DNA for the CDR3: TGCGCCAGCAGCTCGACTAGCGGGAGTCCAAACATTCAGTACTTC. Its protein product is CASSSTSGSPNIQYF. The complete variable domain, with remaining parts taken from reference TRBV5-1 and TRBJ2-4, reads KAGVTQTPRYLIKTRGQQVTLSCSPISGHRSVSWYQQTPGQGLQFLFEYFSETQRNKGNFPGRFSGRQFSNSRSEMNVSTLELGDSALYLCASSSTSGSPNIQYFGAGTRLSVL.

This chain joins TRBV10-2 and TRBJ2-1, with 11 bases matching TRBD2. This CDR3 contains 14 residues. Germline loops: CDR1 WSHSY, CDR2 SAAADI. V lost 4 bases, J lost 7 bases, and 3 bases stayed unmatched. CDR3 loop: CASSGTSGSNEQFF. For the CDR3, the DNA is TGCGCCAGCAGTGGGACTAGCGGGTCAAATGAGCAGTTCTTC.

The DNA for the CDR3 is TGTGCCAGCAGTTACTTTTCACAGGAGGTTAATGAAAAACTGTTTTTT. This gives the protein CASSYFSQEVNEKLFF. The rearrangement joins TRBV6-6 to TRBJ1-4, with D possibly being TRBD1 (5 bases). With 1 base removed from V and 4 bases from J, the gap between germline ends came to 13 bases. In germline, CDR1 is MNHNY, CDR2 SVGAGI (reference sequence). The CDR3 is made up of 16 amino acids.

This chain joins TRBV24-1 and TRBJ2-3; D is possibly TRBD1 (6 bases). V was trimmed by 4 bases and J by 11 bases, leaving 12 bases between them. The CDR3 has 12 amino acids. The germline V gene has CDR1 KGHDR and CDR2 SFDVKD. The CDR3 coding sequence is TGTGCCACCAGTGACCCAAACAGGGTGCAGTATTTT. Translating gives CATSDPNRVQYF.

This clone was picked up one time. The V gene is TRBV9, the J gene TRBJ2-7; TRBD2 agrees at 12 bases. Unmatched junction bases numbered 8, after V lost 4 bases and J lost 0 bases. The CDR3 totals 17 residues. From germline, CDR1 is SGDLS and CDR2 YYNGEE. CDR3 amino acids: CASSSGLAGPNSYEQYF. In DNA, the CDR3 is TGTGCCAGCAGCTCCGGACTAGCGGGGCCAAACTCCTACGAGCAGTACTTC. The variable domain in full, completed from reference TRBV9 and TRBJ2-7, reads DSGVTQTPKHLITATGQRVTLRCSPRSGDLSVYWYQQSLDQGLQFLIQYYNGEERAKGNILERFSAQQFPDLHSELNLSSLELGDSALYFCASSSGLAGPNSYEQYFGPGTRLTVT.

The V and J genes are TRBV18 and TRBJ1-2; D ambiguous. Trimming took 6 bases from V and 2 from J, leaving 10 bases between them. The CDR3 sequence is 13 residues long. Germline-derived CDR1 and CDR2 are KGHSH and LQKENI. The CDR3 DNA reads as TGTGCCAGCTCCTCCCTGGACAACTATGGCTACACCTTC. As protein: CASSSLDNYGYTF.

The CDR3 sequence is CSVYSGTGDYEQYF. In DNA, the CDR3 is TGCAGCGTGTACTCCGGGACAGGTGATTACGAGCAGTACTTC. This chain uses TRBV29-1 with TRBJ2-7; TRBD1 matches 8 bases. V shed 6 bases, J shed 4 bases, and the junction held 11 bases outside the gene matches. Germline V gene sequence: CDR1 SQVTM, CDR2 ANQGSEA. The CDR3 contains 14 residues.

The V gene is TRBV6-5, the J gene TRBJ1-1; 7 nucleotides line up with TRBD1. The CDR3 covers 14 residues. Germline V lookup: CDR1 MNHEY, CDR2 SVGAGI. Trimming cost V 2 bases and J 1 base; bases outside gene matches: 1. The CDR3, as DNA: TGTGCCAGCAGTTACCGACAGGGGAACACTGAAGCTTTCTTT. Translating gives CASSYRQGNTEAFF.